This TCR beta chain was profiled in a study of T cell repertoires in cytomegalovirus infection. Worth noting for this clonotype: Its matching antigen is unknown.

TCRdb analysed the reads with MiXCR anew, one entry per CDR3 protein. The sample lists some 350,000 distinct CDR3 sequences; about 28% were seen once. V shed 0 bases, J shed 1 base, and the junction held 5 bases outside the gene matches. This CDR3 contains 16 residues. Germline-derived CDR1 and CDR2 are DFQATT and SNEGSKA (reference sequence). V gene TRBV20-1 combines with J gene TRBJ2-2; 7 bases match TRBD2. This receptor was identified in a human donor in good health (CMV status not recorded). Some clones in this sample may be carry-over from other donors' samples. The source was cultured PBMCs, collected from culture after CMV antigen stimulation. CDR3 sequence reads: CSARDKSGKNTGELFF. The CDR3 DNA sequence: TGCAGTGCTAGAGATAAAAGCGGGAAGAACACCGGGGAGCTGTTTTTT.